This T cell receptor (beta chain) is from a study of T cells in Graves' hyperthyroidism and ophthalmopathy (dated by TCRdb to between 2019 and 2020). As for the study more broadly: Peripheral blood samples were taken at the time of initial diagnosis, prior to any treatment. A discovery cohort of around 98 patients, approximately 44 with Graves' ophthalmopathy and roughly 59 with stable Graves' hyperthyroidism, was used to find distinguishing TCR V-J signatures. Following sampling, methimazole starting at 30 mg daily was given to hyperthyroidism patients, and high-dose intravenous methylprednisolone was given to ophthalmopathy patients. Thyroid tissue and blood T-cell repertoires from roughly 6 Graves' hyperthyroidism patients were also compared in the study. Prospective prediction of ophthalmopathy was tested in an independent validation cohort of fewer than 20 hyperthyroidism patients and some 17 patients who later progressed to ophthalmopathy. The 95 to 100 discovery patients were randomly divided into training and test sets at a 7:3 ratio. TCR Vbeta CDR3 sequencing of 120 to 150 peripheral blood samples (under 45 ophthalmopathy, 75 to 85 hyperthyroidism and around 17 progressor patients) is reported in the paper. Broader findings and caveats from the paper: A 13 V-J signature model separated ophthalmopathy from stable hyperthyroidism, with around 88% sensitivity and about 81% specificity in cross-validation and 80%/75% in testing. No statistical method was used to fix the sample size in advance, and group allocation was not hidden from the investigators. Most expanded thyroid clonotypes (frequency above 0.001) were also detected in blood, a finding suggesting that blood repertoires may reflect thyroid immune responses. In validation, the model predicted progression to ophthalmopathy with approximately 71% sensitivity and over 72% specificity, a median of 6.5 months before onset.

In the case of this clonotype: Its binding antigen is unknown. No base-level quality is on record; no much larger clone is a single base apart.

A patient counted as having stable Graves' hyperthyroidism if no progression to ophthalmopathy occurred over 18 months of follow-up. Hyperthyroidism patients were newly diagnosed, with disease duration under 2 months, and aged 18 to 65 years. Exclusion was applied to patients with uncontrolled infections, other autoimmune diseases, pregnancy or lactation. Clinical symptoms, serum thyroxine and TRAb, thyroid ultrasound, and orbital computed tomography formed the basis for the diagnoses. PBMCs were isolated from 10 ml of fresh peripheral blood by Ficoll-Paque density gradient centrifugation. Total RNA was extracted using Trizol reagent, and RNA quality was assessed on an Agilent 2100 Bioanalyzer. The TCR beta CDR3 regions were amplified from the RNA transcripts. The TCR CDR3 was subjected to a first round of RT-PCR using the HTBI primer set and the Qiagen OneStep RT-PCR kit. A second multiplex PCR round built the libraries, followed by size selection and purification. Libraries were sequenced paired-end with 100 bp reads on an Illumina HiSeq2000. The authors' analysis ran thus. SOAPnuke was used to process the raw data, removing reads that contained adapters or uncalled bases, had a mean Phred below 15, or lacked an exact match to the constant primer or identifier. High-quality paired reads were merged using COPE v1.2.5, and each unique nucleotide sequence was defined as a clonotype. MiTCR v1.1 was used to align clonotypes to the IMGT TRBV, TRBD and TRBJ reference segments. The analysis was restricted to V-J combinations with a frequency above 0.0001, which together covered 98% to 99.2% of the repertoires. A TCS score was defined as the ratio of F50 (clonal expansion) to E x V (chaos), with BLOSUM62-based TCRdist applied between CDR3 peptides within each V-J. Welch's t-statistics and random forest reduced fewer than 550 V-J features to about 12, which were used in a naive Bayes classifier (R e1071). TCRdb reprocessed the public reads (quality trimming at Q25 with fastp, clone calling with MiXCR) and kept in-frame beta chains. Rows are unified per CDR3 protein, each entry keeping the most common DNA and genes. It is TCRdb's table, rather than the study itself, that gives the V and J calls and clone size. For this sample there are roughly 510,000 distinct CDR3 sequences; less than 25% appear just once. The ten largest clonotypes hold around a quarter of the sample.

Specimen: blood. The sequence derives from a man aged 18 to 35 with Graves' hyperthyroidism.

The CDR3 corresponds to CASSQGTGINTEAFF. At the DNA level, the sequence is TGCGCCAGCAGCCAAGGTACGGGGATTAACACTGAAGCTTTCTTT. The receptor chain draws on TRBV4-1 and TRBJ1-1; no D gene is confidently identified. The CDR3 holds 15 amino acids from the cysteine to the phenylalanine. The entry retains the CDR3 DNA only, 45 bases that are in frame from base 1. Trimming at the junction amounts to 1 base on V and 2 bases on J, and the germline ends lie 11 bases apart. CDR1 is given as MGHRA and CDR2 as YSYEKL, both from the germline V gene.